This T cell receptor beta chain was identified in a study of PD-L1 blockade in urothelial cancer. Study at large: Earlier, patients had received 0 to 3 chemotherapy regimens. The authors examined blood 3 weeks (second dose) and 6 weeks after treatment start.

Per the germline V gene, CDR1 is SGHVS and CDR2 is FQNEAQ. V was shortened by 5 bases and J by 7 bases, with 14 bases between the two germline ends. The length of the CDR3 is 14 residues. Study outcomes and limitations: Having blood TCR clonality under the median before treatment predicted better survival.

Comments on this clone: No antigen is known for it.

Every patient provided from 1 to 8 samples, collected pretreatment and on-treatment. The method was immunoSEQ multiplex PCR; TCRdb's version includes in-frame clones alone and lacks a portion of them. This table holds under 30,000 clones, approximately 87% found once. The chain carries TRBV7-8 and TRBJ1-4, with D possibly TRBD1 on 5 matching bases. Sequenced material: PBMCs, taken around atezolizumab (anti-PD-L1) treatment. The source of this sequence is a man aged 45-60 years with urothelial cancer. The CDR3 DNA follows: TGTGCCAGCAGCAGATGGGACTCCACTGAAAAACTGTTTTTT. It specifies CASSRWDSTEKLFF.